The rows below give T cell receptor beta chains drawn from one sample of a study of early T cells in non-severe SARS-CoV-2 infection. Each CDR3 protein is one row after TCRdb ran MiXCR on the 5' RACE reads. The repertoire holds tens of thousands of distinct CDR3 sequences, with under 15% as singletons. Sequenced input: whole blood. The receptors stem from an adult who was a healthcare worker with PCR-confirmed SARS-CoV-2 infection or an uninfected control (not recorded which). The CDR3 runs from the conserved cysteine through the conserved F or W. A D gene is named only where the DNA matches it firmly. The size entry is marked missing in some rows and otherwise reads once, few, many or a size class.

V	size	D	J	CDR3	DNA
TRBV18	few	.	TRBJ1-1	CASSSSHVGSGTEAFF	TGTGCCAGCTCCTCGTCCCACGTGGGTTCGGGCACTGAAGCTTTCTTT
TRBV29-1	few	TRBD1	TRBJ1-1	CSTLTGGNAEAFF	TGCAGCACCTTGACAGGGGGCAACGCTGAAGCTTTCTTT
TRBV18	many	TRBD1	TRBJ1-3	CASSPRGQGGSGNTIYF	TGTGCCAGCTCACCACGGGGACAGGGAGGCTCTGGAAACACCATATATTTT
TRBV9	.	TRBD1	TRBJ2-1	CASSLITGAEQFF	TGTGCCAGCAGCCTTATAACAGGGGCTGAGCAGTTCTTC
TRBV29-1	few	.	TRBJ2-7	CSPYEQYF	TGCAGCCCCTACGAGCAGTACTTC
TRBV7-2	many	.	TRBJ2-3	CASSLNTGTDTQYF	TGTGCCAGCAGCTTAAATACGGGCACAGATACGCAGTATTTT
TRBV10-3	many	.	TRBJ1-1	CAISESPGRNTEAFF	TGTGCCATCAGTGAGTCACCAGGGAGGAACACTGAAGCTTTCTTT
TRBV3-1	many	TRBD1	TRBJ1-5	CASSQSGQANQPQHF	TGTGCCAGCAGCCAATCCGGACAGGCAAATCAGCCCCAGCATTTT
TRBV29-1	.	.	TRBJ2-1	CSVEQGLWSYNEQFF	TGCAGCGTTGAGCAGGGTTTGTGGTCCTACAATGAGCAGTTCTTC
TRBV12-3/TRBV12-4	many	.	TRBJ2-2	CASSSTATGELFF	TGTGCCAGCAGTTCCACTGCCACCGGGGAGCTGTTTTTT
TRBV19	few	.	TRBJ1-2	CASGASPNYGYTF	TGTGCCAGTGGGGCATCTCCTAACTATGGCTACACCTTC
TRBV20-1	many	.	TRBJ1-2	CSARENSGYNYGYTF	TGCAGTGCTAGGGAGAACAGCGGATATAACTATGGCTACACCTTC
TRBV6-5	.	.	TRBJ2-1	CASSYYSVVRNEQFF	TGTGCCAGCAGTTACTACAGTGTGGTGAGGAATGAGCAGTTCTTC
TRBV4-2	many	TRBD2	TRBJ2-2	CASSQAGLAGDTGELFF	TGTGCCAGCAGCCAGGCGGGACTAGCGGGAGACACCGGGGAGCTGTTTTTT
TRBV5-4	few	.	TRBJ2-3	CASSRSTGTGVTSGNSSGDTQYF	TGTGCCAGCAGCCGTTCAACCGGGACAGGGGTTACTAGCGGGAACTCCAGCGGGGATACGCAGTATTTT
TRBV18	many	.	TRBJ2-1	CASSPRASGNNEQFF	TGTGCCAGCTCACCACGCGCTTCGGGGAACAATGAGCAGTTCTTC
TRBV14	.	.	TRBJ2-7	CASSQGGEPYEQYF	TGTGCCAGCAGCCAAGGAGGGGAGCCCTACGAGCAGTACTTC
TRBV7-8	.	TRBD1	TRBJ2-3	CASSLPLDGQGSADTQYF	TGTGCCAGCAGCTTACCTCTAGACGGACAGGGCAGTGCAGATACGCAGTATTTT
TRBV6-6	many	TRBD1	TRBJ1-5	CASSYGDSTGQPQHF	TGTGCCAGCAGTTACGGGGACAGCACGGGACAGCCCCAGCATTTT
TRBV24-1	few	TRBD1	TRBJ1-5	CATSDSGTGSNQPQHF	TGTGCCACCAGTGATTCCGGGACAGGTAGCAATCAGCCCCAGCATTTT
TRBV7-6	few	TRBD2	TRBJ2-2	CASSPGGDGTGELFF	TGTGCCAGCAGCCCTGGGGGGGACGGCACCGGGGAGCTGTTTTTT
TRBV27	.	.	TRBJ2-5	CASSHLPPGQETQYF	TGTGCCAGCAGTCACCTCCCCCCGGGTCAAGAGACCCAGTACTTC
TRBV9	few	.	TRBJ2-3	CASSVLIGEDTQYF	TGTGCCAGCAGCGTACTGATAGGCGAAGATACGCAGTATTTT
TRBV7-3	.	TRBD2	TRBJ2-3	CASSLSPTSPISTDTQYF	TGTGCCAGCAGCTTATCACCGACTAGCCCCATAAGCACAGATACGCAGTATTTT
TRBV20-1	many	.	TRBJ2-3	CSARVPSTDTQYF	TGCAGTGCTAGAGTCCCCAGCACAGATACGCAGTATTTT
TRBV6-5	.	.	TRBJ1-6	CASSYSGSSSYNSPLHF	TGTGCCAGCAGTTACTCGGGCTCAAGCTCCTATAATTCACCCCTCCACTTT
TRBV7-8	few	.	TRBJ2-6	CASSPPPGRSGANVLTF	TGTGCCAGCAGCCCGCCCCCTGGACGGTCTGGGGCCAACGTCCTGACTTTC
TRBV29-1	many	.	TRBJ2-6	CSVVGANVLTF	TGCAGCGTGGTTGGGGCCAACGTCCTGACTTTC
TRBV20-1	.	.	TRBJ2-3	CSARTRADTQYF	TGCAGTGCAAGGACCCGGGCAGATACGCAGTATTTT
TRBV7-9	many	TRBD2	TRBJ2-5	CASSSGLAAGGETQYF	TGTGCCAGCAGTTCCGGACTAGCCGCGGGGGGAGAGACCCAGTACTTC
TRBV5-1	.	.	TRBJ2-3	CASSLERQVDTQYF	TGCGCCAGCAGCTTGGAGCGACAGGTAGATACGCAGTATTTT
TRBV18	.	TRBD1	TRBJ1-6	CASSNLQGAGNSPLHF	TGTGCCAGCTCAAACCTTCAGGGGGCAGGGAATTCACCCCTCCACTTT
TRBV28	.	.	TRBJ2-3	CASSLSLSIDTQYF	TGTGCCAGCAGTCTCAGCCTAAGTATAGATACGCAGTATTTT
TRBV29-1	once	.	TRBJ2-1	CSVESGAGSF	TGCAGCGTTGAATCAGGGGCCGGATCCTTC
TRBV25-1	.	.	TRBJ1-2	CASSGSGNGYTF	TGTGCCAGCAGTGGATCAGGGAATGGCTACACCTTC
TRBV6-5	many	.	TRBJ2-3	CASAKRVGTDTQYF	TGTGCCAGCGCAAAACGGGTCGGCACAGATACGCAGTATTTT
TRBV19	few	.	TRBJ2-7	CASSIAGGISYEQYF	TGTGCCAGTAGTATAGCTGGGGGGATCTCCTACGAGCAGTACTTC
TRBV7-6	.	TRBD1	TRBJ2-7	CASSAGTGAIYEQYF	TGTGCCAGCAGCGCTGGGACAGGGGCCATCTACGAGCAGTACTTC
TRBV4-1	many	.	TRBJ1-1	CASSQDLWGPGVNTEAFF	TGCGCCAGCAGCCAAGATCTTTGGGGCCCCGGGGTGAACACTGAAGCTTTCTTT
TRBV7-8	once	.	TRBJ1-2	CASSLARGINYGYTF	TGTGCCAGCAGCTTAGCCCGCGGGATAAACTATGGCTACACCTTC
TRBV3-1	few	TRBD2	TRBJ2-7	CASSHGLAGEQYF	TGTGCCAGCAGCCACGGACTAGCGGGGGAGCAGTACTTC
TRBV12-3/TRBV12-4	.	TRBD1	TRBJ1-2	CASSLARGGPNYGYTF	TGTGCCAGCAGTTTAGCCAGGGGGGGGCCTAACTATGGCTACACCTTC